This TCR beta chain appears in the sequencing data of a study of Ad26.COV2.S vaccination and SARS-CoV-2 variants. Documented treatment: around 19 received Ad26.COV2.S at low or high dose, single or two shots; 5 received placebo; per-sample allocation not given. Collection of the samples took place on day 63 after the first injection of vaccine or placebo. Donor was an adult aged 18-55 years in Boston. Per the germline V gene, CDR1 is MNHEY and CDR2 is SVGAGI. The CDR3 sequence is 14 residues long. Trimming shortened V by 7 bases and J by 0 bases, and 12 bases separated the two germline ends. Produced via immunoSEQ multiplex PCR; TCRdb's table is partial and in-frame only. The table includes some 350,000 clones, 90% detected once. Study findings and constraints: The authors reported substantial breadth in spike-specific CD8+ and CD4+ T cell responses after vaccination.

Turning to this clone: What it binds is unknown.

V is TRBV6-5 and J is TRBJ1-2; D unclear. The source was peripheral blood, collected in a trial of Ad26.COV2.S vaccine versus placebo. This receptor was obtained from a person aged 18 to 59 who received the Ad26.COV2.S COVID-19 vaccine or a placebo. The CDR3 here is CASKLGRANYGYTF. The CDR3 nucleotides read TGTGCCAGCAAGCTCGGCAGAGCTAACTATGGCTACACCTTC.